What follows are 26 T cell receptor beta chains derived from one specimen sequenced in a study of T cell responses to AZD1222 COVID-19 vaccine. The assay was immunoSEQ multiplex PCR, and TCRdb's table has in-frame clones only and misses some. The profile covers around 160,000 clones, with roughly 94% appearing a single time and approximately 0.6% taken by the ten largest. Sequencing was performed on peripheral blood, taken on day 0 of AZD1222 vaccination. These receptor sequences come from an adult in good health.

The chain combines TRBV27 with TRBJ2-2; 7 nucleotides agree with TRBD1. CDR3 length: 14 residues. Germline CDR1 reads MNHEY; CDR2 reads SMNVEV (reference sequence). J lost 7 bases, V lost 3 bases, and 5 bases had no gene match. CDR3 coding DNA: TGTGCCAGCAGTTTGACAGGGTCGGACGGGGAGCTGTTTTTT. This gives the protein CASSLTGSDGELFF.

The V call is TRBV30, the J call TRBJ1-6; D remains ambiguous. CDR1 is GTSNPN, CDR2 SVGIG, per germline (reference sequence). CDR3 length: 12 amino acids. The V gene lost 0 bases and the J gene lost 9 bases, with 6 bases spanning the gap. CDR3 protein: CAWSVLPSPLHF. CDR3 bases: TGTGCCTGGAGTGTACTCCCTTCACCCCTCCACTTT.

The rearrangement uses TRBV24-1 and TRBJ2-1; 15 positions agree with TRBD2. This CDR3 is built from 16 residues. The germline V gene has CDR1 KGHDR and CDR2 SFDVKD. Losses at the gene ends were 7 bases for V and 6 bases for J; bases not matched to a gene: 6. The CDR3 spells CATSDRTSGRVNEQFF. CDR3 DNA: TGTGCCACCAGCGACCGGACTAGCGGGAGGGTCAATGAGCAGTTCTTC.

The V and J genes are TRBV5-1 and TRBJ1-2, with unresolved D. The V and J ends lost 4 bases and 5 bases respectively, with 12 bases between them. The CDR3 extends over 13 amino acids. Germline values: CDR1 SGHRS, CDR2 YFSETQ. This CDR3 is CASSPDARYGYTF. DNA of the CDR3: TGCGCCAGCAGCCCGGACGCTCGATATGGCTACACCTTC.

The chain joins TRBV5-5 to TRBJ2-1; 14 positions match TRBD2. Germline-derived CDR1 and CDR2 are SGHKS and YYEKEE (reference sequence). The CDR3 covers 18 residues. Losses at the gene ends were 6 bases for V and 3 bases for J; bases not matched to a gene: 11. Here the CDR3 DNA reads TGTGCCAGCACGAGGGGACTAGCGGGAGCCATAGACTACAATGAGCAGTTCTTC. It yields the protein CASTRGLAGAIDYNEQFF.

This chain connects TRBV19 to TRBJ2-4; TRBD1 matches at 7 bases. The CDR3 extends over 15 amino acids. Germline CDR1 is LNHDA and CDR2 is SQIVND (reference sequence). V trimming: 1 base; J trimming: 5 bases; junction bases outside the gene matches: 5. The CDR3 sequence is CASSIGTGVENIQYF. CDR3 nucleotide sequence: TGTGCCAGTAGTATAGGTACAGGGGTTGAAAACATTCAGTACTTC.

V and J are TRBV7-9 and TRBJ1-5; D might be TRBD1 (6 bases). The CDR3 has 16 residues. Per the germline V gene, CDR1 is SEHNR and CDR2 is FQNEAQ (reference sequence). With 5 bases removed from V and 2 bases from J, the gap between germline ends came to 16 bases. CDR3 DNA: TGTGCCAGCAGCCCAGGGGATCGACGGGGCAATCAGCCCCAGCATTTT. Translated, it gives CASSPGDRRGNQPQHF.

The chain is built from TRBV7-9 and TRBJ2-3; weak D call: TRBD1 (6 bases). The V gene's germline CDR1 is SEHNR and CDR2 FQNEAQ (reference sequence). The CDR3 contains 13 residues. Trimming pared 8 bases from V and 3 bases from J, leaving 12 bases between. The CDR3 protein is CASPMGATDTQYF. The CDR3 coding sequence is TGTGCCAGCCCTATGGGGGCTACAGATACGCAGTATTTT.

V is TRBV6-5 and J is TRBJ1-1; a weak D match, TRBD1 (5 bases). Germline CDR1 MNHEY, CDR2 SVGAGI. CDR3 length: 16 residues. V was cut by 2 bases and J by 5 bases, with 18 bases left in between. The CDR3 nucleotides read TGTGCCAGCAGTTACGGGCTCGGGGGACCCAAGACTGAAGCTTTCTTT. This sequence encodes CASSYGLGGPKTEAFF.

This chain links TRBV29-1 with TRBJ1-4; D perhaps matches TRBD1 (5 bases). CDR3 length equals 14 residues. Germline lookup yields CDR1 SQVTM and CDR2 ANQGSEA. Trimming removed 7 bases at V and 3 bases at J, with 15 bases between. CDR3 region: CSARIGTANEKLFF. The CDR3 coding sequence is TGCAGCGCTAGGATCGGGACGGCTAATGAAAAACTGTTTTTT.

CDR3 sequence: CSARGPGELFF. The DNA for the CDR3 is TGCAGTGCGCGGGGACCCGGGGAGCTGTTTTTT. The V call is TRBV20-1, the J call TRBJ2-2, with D perhaps TRBD2 (6 bases). V was pared by 6 bases and J by 6 bases, with 8 bases between. CDR3 length: 11 residues. Looked up from germline, CDR1 is DFQATT and CDR2 is SNEGSKA (reference sequence).

The V call is TRBV27, the J call TRBJ1-5, with a weak D call TRBD1 (5 bases). This CDR3 comprises 13 residues. The germline CDR1 and CDR2 sequences are MNHEY and SMNVEV (reference sequence). V shed 2 bases and J shed 7 bases, with 9 bases lying between them. Here the CDR3 reads CASSLVEGQPQHF. CDR3 in DNA: TGTGCCAGCAGTTTAGTGGAGGGGCAGCCCCAGCATTTT.

J is TRBJ1-2 and V is TRBV7-9, with D possibly TRBD1 on 5 matching bases. CDR1 and CDR2 (germline): SEHNR, FQNEAQ (reference sequence). V lost 5 bases to trimming and J lost 6 bases, with 10 bases between them. This CDR3 region has 12 residues. The CDR3 DNA follows: TGTGCCAGCAGCCCCGGGACTGATGGCTACACCTTC. Residues: CASSPGTDGYTF.

The gene calls are TRBV5-1 and TRBJ1-2; perhaps TRBD1 as D (6 bases). Trimming removed 0 bases at V and 8 bases at J, with 14 bases between. The CDR3 has 14 residues. Germline CDR1 is SGHRS and CDR2 is YFSETQ. This chain's CDR3 is CASSLDSGARGYTF. For the CDR3, the DNA is TGCGCCAGCAGCTTGGATTCAGGGGCTCGGGGCTACACCTTC.

This clone came up a few times. The genes are TRBV7-8 and TRBJ2-7, with D possibly being TRBD2 (5 bases). V lost 5 bases, J lost 6 bases, and 14 bases lay in between. Per the germline V gene, CDR1 is SGHVS and CDR2 is FQNEAQ. The CDR3 loop spans 13 amino acids. DNA for the CDR3: TGTGCCAGCAGCCATAGCGTTAAAGTCGAGCAGTACTTC. Amino acids: CASSHSVKVEQYF.

V and J are TRBV19 and TRBJ2-6; possibly TRBD1 for D (6 bases). V lost 7 bases, J lost 4 bases, and 11 bases lay in between. In germline, CDR1 is LNHDA, CDR2 SQIVND (reference sequence). The CDR3 is 14 residues long. The CDR3 loop is CASMGARGANVLTF. CDR3 sequence (DNA): TGTGCCAGTATGGGGGCCAGGGGGGCCAACGTCCTGACTTTC.

A few counts support this clone. J is TRBJ1-5 and V is TRBV2, with a possible D match to TRBD1 (6 bases). Germline-derived CDR1 and CDR2 are SNHLY and FYNNEI. The V end lost 6 bases, the J end lost 1 base, and 13 bases lay between the germline ends. The CDR3 has 15 residues. CDR3 bases: TGTGCCAGCAGGGGGGACACGGGAAGCAATCAGCCCCAGCATTTT. As protein: CASRGDTGSNQPQHF.

This chain links TRBV5-1 with TRBJ1-1; tentatively, D is TRBD1 (5 bases). Germline V CDR1 and CDR2: SGHRS, YFSETQ. This CDR3 spans 15 amino acids. V shed 4 bases and J shed 1 base, with 14 bases lying between them. In nucleotides, the CDR3 is TGCGCCAGCAGCGAACCGGGGGGTAGGAACACTGAAGCTTTCTTT. This gives the protein CASSEPGGRNTEAFF.

The genes are TRBV6-5 and TRBJ2-7; D might be TRBD2 (5 bases). Germline loops: CDR1 MNHEY, CDR2 SVGAGI. V was pared by 2 bases and J by 0 bases, with 14 bases between. The CDR3 totals 16 residues. CDR3 amino acids: CASSYRQPRDSYEQYF. The CDR3 DNA follows: TGTGCCAGCAGTTACAGGCAACCGAGGGACTCCTACGAGCAGTACTTC.

This clone has only a few counts. This rearrangement joins TRBV4-1 to TRBJ2-1; no reliable D call. Germline loops: CDR1 MGHRA, CDR2 YSYEKL. V was cut by 2 bases and J by 6 bases, with 29 bases left in between. The CDR3 totals 20 residues. The CDR3 reads CASSQTIVDTGHSARNEQFF. For the CDR3, the DNA is TGCGCCAGCAGCCAAACGATAGTCGATACGGGCCACTCGGCCCGCAATGAGCAGTTCTTC.

DNA of the CDR3: TGTGCCAGCAGCTTAGTACCTACAGCCACTGAAGCTTTCTTT. This translates into CASSLVPTATEAFF. This rearrangement joins TRBV7-2 to TRBJ1-1; D not certain. Trimming stripped 1 base from V and 4 bases from J, with 10 bases between. CDR1 and CDR2 from the germline V gene are SGHTA and FQGNSA. The CDR3 consists of 14 residues.

The chain joins TRBV20-1 to TRBJ2-1; D is unclear. Trimming removed 6 bases from V and 4 bases from J, with 4 bases in between. The CDR3 is 10 residues long. Germline V CDR1 and CDR2: DFQATT, SNEGSKA (reference sequence). The CDR3 DNA is TGCAGTGCAATTTACAATGAGCAGTTCTTC. It yields the protein CSAIYNEQFF.

This chain uses TRBV9 with TRBJ1-2; D ambiguous. CDR1 and CDR2 from the germline V gene are SGDLS and YYNGEE. This CDR3 region has 15 residues. V dropped 2 bases and J dropped 0 bases, with 11 bases sitting between them. CDR3 bases: TGTGCCAGCAGCGTGGATGTGGGATCTAACTATGGCTACACCTTC. Translating it yields CASSVDVGSNYGYTF.

CDR3 bases: TGTGCCTGGGATCCTGGAACTGAAGCTTTCTTT. Its translation: CAWDPGTEAFF. J is TRBJ1-1 and V is TRBV30; D is undetermined. The V gene's germline CDR1 is GTSNPN and CDR2 SVGIG (reference sequence). The CDR3 runs 11 residues. V dropped 5 bases and J dropped 5 bases, with 9 bases sitting between them.

The chain couples TRBV19 to TRBJ1-2; D might be TRBD1 (6 bases). There are 14 residues in the CDR3. Per germline, CDR1 LNHDA and CDR2 SQIVND (reference sequence). V lost 4 bases, J lost 6 bases, and 15 bases lay in between. This chain's CDR3 is CASSTSQGLNGYTF. For the CDR3, the DNA is TGTGCCAGTAGTACCTCACAGGGCCTCAATGGCTACACCTTC.

CDR3 sequence reads: CASSPPALAVNEQFF. The CDR3 region has the DNA TGTGCCAGCAGCCCTCCGGCTCTCGCCGTCAATGAGCAGTTCTTC. The V call is TRBV4-2, the J call TRBJ2-1, with unresolved D. The CDR3 contains 15 residues. Trimming removed 4 bases from V and 6 bases from J, with 16 bases in between. Germline values: CDR1 LGHNA, CDR2 YNFKEQ.